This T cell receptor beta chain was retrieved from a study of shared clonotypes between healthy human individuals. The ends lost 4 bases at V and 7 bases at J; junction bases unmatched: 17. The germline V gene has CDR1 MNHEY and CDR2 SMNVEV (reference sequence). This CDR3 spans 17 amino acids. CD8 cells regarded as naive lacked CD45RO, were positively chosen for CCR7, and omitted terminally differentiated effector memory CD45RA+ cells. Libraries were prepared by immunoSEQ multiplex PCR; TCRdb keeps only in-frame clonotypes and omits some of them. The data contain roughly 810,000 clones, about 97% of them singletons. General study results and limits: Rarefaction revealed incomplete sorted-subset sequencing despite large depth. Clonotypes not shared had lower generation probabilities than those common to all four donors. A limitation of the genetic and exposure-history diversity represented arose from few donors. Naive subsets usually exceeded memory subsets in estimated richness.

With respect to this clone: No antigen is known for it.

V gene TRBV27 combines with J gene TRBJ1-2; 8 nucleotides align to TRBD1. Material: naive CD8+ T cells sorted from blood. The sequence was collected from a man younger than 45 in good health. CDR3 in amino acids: CASSSQLQGALGTGYTF. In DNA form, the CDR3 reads TGTGCCAGCAGTTCTCAACTCCAGGGGGCGCTTGGTACTGGCTACACCTTC.